This T cell receptor beta chain is drawn from a study of blood T cell repertoires in COVID-19. Study summary: In each case, the material was cDNA or gDNA derived from T cells, B-cell-depleted T cells, or PBMCs.

The data were produced by immunoSEQ multiplex PCR, yet TCRdb's version contains in-frame clones alone and is incomplete. The table has about 250,000 clones, around nine tenths seen once. The J segment lost 3 bases and the V segment lost 4 bases, leaving 8 bases of the junction unmatched. CDR1 is SGHNT, CDR2 YYREEE, per germline (reference sequence). CDR3 length: 15 amino acids. Material: peripheral blood. The gene calls are TRBV5-4 and TRBJ1-1; 8 bases agree with TRBD1. The origin of this receptor is a man aged 18-30 years with active or convalescent COVID-19. This CDR3 reads CASSPSQGADTEAFF. The DNA for the CDR3 is TGTGCCAGCAGCCCATCTCAGGGGGCAGACACTGAAGCTTTCTTT.